The T cell receptor beta chain described here comes from a study of T cells in Graves' hyperthyroidism and ophthalmopathy. General study points: For ophthalmopathy, model prediction preceded onset by a median around six months. In blood, most of the thyroid clonotypes expanded above 0.001 were also present.

Regions amplified from RNA transcripts were the TCR beta CDR3 regions. The HTBI primer set was used in a first-round RT-PCR of the TCR CDR3. TCRdb redid the calling of the multiplex PCR reads with MiXCR, one entry per CDR3 protein. The sample gives approximately 330,000 distinct CDR3 sequences, approximately 18% of which show up once; 49% is in the top ten. This clonotype has just a few counts. Its antigen is not identified. From germline, CDR1 is SNHLY and CDR2 FYNNEI. V lost 1 base and J 5 bases, leaving 7 bases between the germline ends. The CDR3 contains 13 residues. This chain uses TRBV2 with TRBJ2-3; D perhaps matches TRBD2 (5 bases). The sequence was obtained from a woman aged 50 to 65 with Graves' hyperthyroidism. The specimen was blood. CDR3 protein: CASSEDEGDTQYF. As DNA, the CDR3 is TGTGCCAGCAGTGAAGATGAGGGAGATACGCAGTATTTT.